The entry that follows covers one T cell receptor beta chain sequence. Profiling relied on immunoSEQ multiplex PCR, and the TCRdb table lists in-frame clones only, not all of them. Of 75,000 to 95,000 clones in the sample, more than 70% were seen once. The data stem from a study of OX40 agonist ivuxolimab in advanced cancers. In the study overall: Hepatocellular carcinoma, melanoma, renal cell or head and neck cancer occurred in dose-escalation patients.

Germline lookup yields CDR1 SGHTA and CDR2 FQGNSA. CDR3 length: 15 residues. V lost 6 bases to trimming and J lost 0 bases, with 14 bases between them. The gene calls are TRBV7-2 and TRBJ1-1; D might be TRBD1 (5 bases). This sequence was found in an adult with an advanced solid tumor such as melanoma, head and neck, liver or kidney cancer. Material: CD4+ or CD8+ T cells sorted from blood, obtained in a trial of the OX40 agonist ivuxolimab. The CDR3, as DNA: TGTGCCAGCAGTCTTACGGGACGACTGAACACTGAAGCTTTCTTT. It is translated as CASSLTGRLNTEAFF.